The 18 T cell receptor beta chains reported below all come from one sample, sequenced in a study of control samples from healthy donors and cancer patients. TCRdb's copy holds only in-frame clones and misses some; the assay was immunoSEQ multiplex PCR. The sample holds some 70,000 clones, under 85% seen once. Sequencing input: blood. The receptor source for this set is a man between 60 and 70 years old in good health.

The chain employs TRBV6-5 and TRBJ1-5, with 9 bases that match TRBD1. The CDR3 has 13 amino acids. Germline V gene data show CDR1 as MNHEY and CDR2 as SVGAGI. Losses at the gene ends were 9 bases for V and 8 bases for J; bases not matched to a gene: 8. CDR3: CASGDREEEPQHF. The DNA for the CDR3 is TGTGCCAGTGGGGACAGGGAAGAAGAGCCCCAGCATTTT.

The V gene is TRBV6-2 or TRBV6-3, the J gene TRBJ2-7, with D unclear. Deletions cut 3 bases from V and 3 bases from J, with 3 bases between. CDR1 and CDR2 from the germline V gene are MNHEY and SVGEGT. This CDR3 has 11 amino acids. The CDR3 DNA reads TGTGCCAGCAGTTATCACTACGAGCAGTACTTC. It encodes CASSYHYEQYF.

This clone was recorded only once. The rearrangement joins TRBV29-1 to TRBJ2-1; a possible D gene is TRBD1 (5 bases). The CDR3 contains 16 residues. Per germline, CDR1 SQVTM and CDR2 ANQGSEA. Trimming stripped 1 base from V and 1 base from J, with 14 bases between. The DNA for the CDR3 is TGCAGCGTTGAAGCCCAAGGACATCAGTCCTACAATGAGCAGTTCTTC. It codes for CSVEAQGHQSYNEQFF.

This CDR3 reads CASSSPVVSSYNEQFF. CDR3 bases: TGTGCCAGCAGCTCCCCGGTAGTCAGCTCCTACAATGAGCAGTTCTTC. V usage is TRBV7-2 and J usage is TRBJ2-1; D not resolved. Germline-derived CDR1 and CDR2 are SGHTA and FQGNSA. Trimming stripped 4 bases from V and 0 bases from J, with 13 bases between. The CDR3 is 16 residues long. Full variable domain (outside the CDR3, taken from reference TRBV7-2 and TRBJ2-1): GAGVSQSPSNKVTEKGKDVELRCDPISGHTALYWYRQSLGQGLEFLIYFQGNSAPDKSGLPSDRFSAERTGGSVSTLTIQRTQQEDSAVYLCASSSPVVSSYNEQFFGPGTRLTVL.

The chain's CDR3 is CASSGGLAGIPYEQYF. In DNA, the CDR3 is TGTGCCAGCAGCGGGGGACTAGCGGGAATACCCTACGAGCAGTACTTC. The rearrangement uses TRBV5-5 and TRBJ2-7; 13 nucleotides line up with TRBD2. The CDR3 sequence is 16 residues long. The germline CDR1 and CDR2 sequences are SGHKS and YYEKEE (reference sequence). V dropped 4 bases and J dropped 2; count of bases not matched to a gene: 6.

The chain links TRBV7-2 to TRBJ2-1, with 7 positions matching TRBD2. This CDR3 is 18 amino acids long. V lost 5 bases and J lost 5; bases outside the gene matches: 18. Germline CDR1 SGHTA, CDR2 FQGNSA. The CDR3 coding sequence is TGTGCCAGCAGCGCAACCGGTGGACTAGTTGCGAACCACAATGAGCAGTTCTTC. It translates to CASSATGGLVANHNEQFF.

This clone showed up just a few times. The chain uses TRBV2 and TRBJ1-6; D may be TRBD1 (5 bases). This CDR3 spans 14 amino acids. V was pared by 8 bases and J by 0 bases, with 8 bases between. Per the germline V gene, CDR1 is SNHLY and CDR2 is FYNNEI. CDR3 in amino acids: CASGDSSYNSPLHF. The CDR3 coding sequence is TGTGCCAGCGGAGACAGCTCCTATAATTCACCCCTCCACTTT.

The gene calls are TRBV7-9 and TRBJ1-1, with a tentative D call TRBD1 (5 bases). Between the trimmed V and J ends, which lost 10 bases and 1 base, there was a span of 16 bases. Germline lookup yields CDR1 SEHNR and CDR2 FQNEAQ (reference sequence). This CDR3 spans 14 amino acids. DNA of the CDR3: TGTGCCACCATAAGGGTGGGGACGAACACTGAAGCTTTCTTT. This encodes CATIRVGTNTEAFF. Filled out from reference TRBV7-9 and TRBJ1-1, the complete variable domain reads DTGVSQNPRHKITKRGQNVTFRCDPISEHNRLYWYRQTLGQGPEFLTYFQNEAQLEKSRLLSDRFSAERPKGSFSTLEIQRTEQGDSAMYLCATIRVGTNTEAFFGQGTRLTVV.

A few counts support this clone. The V call is TRBV7-9, the J call TRBJ2-7; TRBD1 aligns across 8 bases. CDR3 length: 14 amino acids. CDR1 is SEHNR and CDR2 is FQNEAQ in the germline V gene (reference sequence). The trim removed 8 bases at V and 6 bases at J, leaving 12 bases unmatched. The CDR3 loop reads CASGRQGFSLEQYF. CDR3 nucleotide sequence: TGTGCCAGCGGGAGACAGGGGTTCTCGCTCGAGCAGTACTTC. Full variable domain (outside the CDR3, taken from reference TRBV7-9 and TRBJ2-7): DTGVSQNPRHKITKRGQNVTFRCDPISEHNRLYWYRQTLGQGPEFLTYFQNEAQLEKSRLLSDRFSAERPKGSFSTLEIQRTEQGDSAMYLCASGRQGFSLEQYFGPGTRLTVT.

The chain is built from TRBV12-3 or TRBV12-4 and TRBJ2-7; 9 nucleotides agree with TRBD1. CDR3 length: 13 residues. Losses at the gene ends were 10 bases for V and 7 bases for J; bases not matched to a gene: 11. CDR3 DNA sequence: TGTGCCACCGCGGGACAGGGCTACGCGGAGCAGTACTTC. Its translation is CATAGQGYAEQYF.

V and J are TRBV3-1 (or the pseudogene TRBV3-2) and TRBJ1-6, with D hard to call. Germline CDR1 and CDR2: LGHDT and YNNKEL (reference sequence). V gave up 1 base and J gave up 5 bases, with 9 bases separating them. The CDR3 has 15 amino acids. Here the CDR3 DNA reads TGTGCCAGCAGCCAAGGTACGGGTGATAATTCACCCCTCCACTTT. Amino acid sequence: CASSQGTGDNSPLHF.

Only one count was recorded for this clone. This chain joins TRBV3-1 (or the pseudogene TRBV3-2) and TRBJ2-1, with 10 bases matching TRBD1. Germline values: CDR1 LGHDT, CDR2 YNNKEL (reference sequence). This CDR3 is 15 amino acids long. The V gene end was trimmed by 4 bases and the J gene end by 7 bases; junction bases not matched to a gene: 7. Here the CDR3 reads CASSPPGQGWNEQFF. DNA for the CDR3: TGTGCCAGCAGCCCCCCGGGACAGGGGTGGAATGAGCAGTTCTTC.

The J gene is TRBJ2-7, the V gene TRBV2, with D possibly being TRBD2 (6 bases). Germline V gives CDR1 SNHLY, CDR2 FYNNEI. V was pared by 5 bases and J by 0 bases, with 8 bases between. The CDR3 runs to 13 residues. The CDR3 sequence: CASSWDFSYEQYF. In DNA form, the CDR3 reads TGTGCCAGCAGTTGGGACTTCTCCTACGAGCAGTACTTC.

V gene TRBV5-5 combines with J gene TRBJ1-1; D not resolved. Germline lookup yields CDR1 SGHKS and CDR2 YYEKEE (reference sequence). Trimming took 0 bases from V and 7 from J, leaving 10 bases between them. This CDR3 has 13 amino acids. The CDR3 coding sequence is TGTGCCAGCAGCTTGGACCGAGATGGTGAAGCTTTCTTT. Its protein product is CASSLDRDGEAFF.

The gene calls are TRBV24-1 and TRBJ1-2, with TRBD1 identical over 9 bases. V lost 4 bases and J lost 3; bases outside the gene matches: 8. Germline CDR1 is KGHDR and CDR2 is SFDVKD. The CDR3 loop spans 16 amino acids. The CDR3 spells CATSDTTGTGYYGYTF. The CDR3 DNA sequence: TGTGCCACCAGTGACACCACCGGGACAGGGTACTATGGCTACACCTTC.

Only one count was recorded for this clone. The chain recombines TRBV10-3 with TRBJ1-3; D possibly corresponds to TRBD1 (5 bases). V was cut by 4 bases and J by 4 bases, with 14 bases left in between. From germline, CDR1 is ENHRY and CDR2 SYGVKD. The CDR3 covers 15 residues. The CDR3, as DNA: TGTGCCATCAGTGCTGTCGGGGCGCCGGGAAACACCATATATTTT. Amino acids: CAISAVGAPGNTIYF.

This clone appeared once. Being one base from a much bigger clone, this may be a read error. This sample includes further DNA sequences coding for the same CDR3. The V and J genes are TRBV6-5 and TRBJ2-7, with 9 bases lining up with TRBD1. V was clipped by 7 bases and J by 7 bases; unmatched bases: 14. The CDR3 consists of 15 residues. Germline lookup yields CDR1 MNHEY and CDR2 SVGAGI. In DNA, the CDR3 is TGTGCCAGCACAACTCTACAGGGGGCCTTCTATGAGCAGTACTTC. It encodes CASTTLQGAFYEQYF.

The V call is TRBV6-2 or TRBV6-3, the J call TRBJ2-7; D is undetermined. In germline, CDR1 is MNHEY, CDR2 SVGEGT. The CDR3 has 15 residues. Trimming removed 2 bases at V and 2 bases at J, with 13 bases between. The CDR3 sequence: CASSYSRAKTYEQYF. The CDR3 region has the DNA TGTGCCAGCAGTTACAGCCGGGCCAAAACCTACGAGCAGTACTTC.